This T cell receptor (beta chain) was sequenced in a study of CD8 T cells in ankylosing spondylitis. The CDR3 is 13 residues long. Trimming left V 1 base short and J 7 bases short, with 10 bases between. From germline, CDR1 is DFQATT and CDR2 SNEGSKA (reference sequence). This clonotype was seen only a few times. TCRdb redid the calling of the 5' RACE reads with MiXCR, one entry per CDR3 protein. The sample shows approximately 100,000 distinct CDR3 sequences, about 24% of them seen only once. Sample: synovial fluid, either unsorted or a sorted T cell fraction (not recorded which). The chain uses TRBV20-1 and TRBJ2-2; a possible D gene is TRBD2 (6 bases). The TCR originated in a male donor with ankylosing spondylitis. The CDR3 sequence: CSARVLDYGELFF. The DNA of the CDR3 is TGCAGTGCTAGAGTTCTGGACTACGGGGAGCTGTTTTTT.